What follows are 14 T cell receptor beta chains derived from one specimen sequenced in a study of regulatory T cells in long-lasting Graves disease. As for time point: newly diagnosed GD, antithyroid drugs for less than 3 months. Extracted RNA from PBMCs served as the source of the TCR library. Arm-PCR of CDR3 regions and iRepertoire HTBI primers were used to build TCR beta libraries. One entry per CDR3 protein, called by TCRdb with MiXCR from the multiplex PCR reads. The repertoire holds about 400,000 distinct CDR3 sequences, with approximately 15% as singletons. Separately, the same data were catalogued under a study of T cells in Graves' hyperthyroidism and ophthalmopathy.

Specimen: peripheral blood mononuclear cells (PBMCs), collected at new diagnosis, from a patient treated with antithyroid drugs. These receptors all stem from a woman between 40 and 50 years old with Graves disease.

This clonotype was observed at least ten times. The rearrangement joins TRBV12-3 or TRBV12-4 to TRBJ2-1; 10 bases match TRBD2. The CDR3 loop spans 15 amino acids. Trimming at V came to 6 bases and at J to 5 bases, leaving 7 bases not matched to a gene. The CDR3 DNA sequence: TGTGCCAGCAGCCTAACTAGCGGGGATCACAATGAGCAGTTCTTC. Translation gives CASSLTSGDHNEQFF.

In this sample, this clonotype turned up many times. The chain recombines TRBV6-1 with TRBJ2-3, with a weak D call TRBD1 (5 bases). The CDR3 loop spans 16 amino acids. The V end was cut by 1 base, the J end by 0 bases, with 11 bases between. The V gene's germline CDR1 is MNHNS and CDR2 SASEGT. CDR3 amino acids: CASSEEGVSSTDTQYF. As DNA, the CDR3 is TGTGCCAGCAGTGAAGAAGGGGTATCAAGCACAGATACGCAGTATTTT.

The chain has TRBV6-2 or TRBV6-3 and TRBJ2-6; TRBD1 or TRBD2 may be the D gene (6 bases each). There are 15 residues in the CDR3. V was pared by 2 bases and J by 2 bases, with 7 bases between. CDR1 is MNHEY and CDR2 is SVGEGT in the germline V gene. The CDR3 loop is CASSYGGPGANVLTF. CDR3 nucleotide sequence: TGTGCCAGCAGTTACGGGGGGCCTGGGGCCAACGTCCTGACTTTC.

With regard to this clonotype: With a much larger clone just one base away, this may be a read error. This chain connects TRBV11-2 to TRBJ1-5, with D uncertain. Deletions cut 4 bases from V and 8 bases from J, with 12 bases between. CDR3 size: 13 residues. From germline, CDR1 is SGHAT and CDR2 FQNNGV. Here the CDR3 reads CASSSWSLEPQHF. In DNA, the CDR3 is TGTGCCAGCAGCTCCTGGTCGCTCGAGCCCCAGCATTTT.

This clonotype was counted at least ten times. The V call is TRBV11-2, the J call TRBJ2-1, with 9 bases matching TRBD1. This CDR3 is 16 amino acids long. Trimming at V came to 2 bases and at J to 2 bases, leaving 4 bases not matched to a gene. CDR1 and CDR2 from the germline V gene are SGHAT and FQNNGV. In nucleotides, the CDR3 is TGTGCCAGCAGCTTAACGGGACAGGGCCCCTACAATGAGCAGTTCTTC. Amino acid sequence: CASSLTGQGPYNEQFF.

The table lists this clonotype with many counts. The gene calls are TRBV4-1 and TRBJ1-3; D gene unclear. The CDR3 runs to 15 residues. Trimming shortened V by 3 bases and J by 2 bases, and 11 bases separated the two germline ends. Germline CDR1 reads MGHRA; CDR2 reads YSYEKL. The chain's CDR3 is CASSQGFFAGNTIYF. The CDR3 bases are TGCGCCAGCAGCCAGGGTTTCTTCGCTGGAAACACCATATATTTT.

The chain couples TRBV29-1 to TRBJ2-3; 11 bases agree with TRBD2. The length of the CDR3 is 17 residues. V dropped 4 bases and J dropped 0; count of bases not matched to a gene: 9. In germline, CDR1 is SQVTM, CDR2 ANQGSEA. CDR3 bases: TGCAGCGTTGTAGGGACTAGCGGCCTTGCTAGCACAGATACGCAGTATTTT. The encoded protein is CSVVGTSGLASTDTQYF.

V gene TRBV6-2 or TRBV6-3 combines with J gene TRBJ2-7; 12 bases fit TRBD2. Germline loops: CDR1 MNHEY, CDR2 SVGEGT. The CDR3 has 14 residues. V shed 5 bases and J 5 bases; nucleotides not matched to a gene: 4. CDR3 protein: CASSKLAGGHEQYF. For the CDR3, the DNA is TGTGCCAGCAGTAAACTAGCGGGAGGCCACGAGCAGTACTTC.

This clonotype has only a few counts. A much larger clone differs from this one at a single base, so this may be a read error. The genes are TRBV7-3 and TRBJ2-3; 9 bases map to TRBD2. The CDR3 length is 18 residues. V gave up 2 bases and J gave up 5 bases; unmatched junction bases: 14. Germline assignment: CDR1 SGHTA and CDR2 FQGTGA. CDR3 residues: CASSLSGCGRAAGDTQYF. CDR3 DNA sequence: TGTGCCAGCAGCTTATCGGGCTGCGGGAGGGCCGCCGGAGATACGCAGTATTTT. The full variable domain, rest sourced from reference TRBV7-3 and TRBJ2-3, is GAGVSQTPSNKVTEKGKYVELRCDPISGHTALYWYRQSLGQGPEFLIYFQGTGAADDSGLPNDRFFAVRPEGSVSTLKIQRTERGDSAVYLCASSLSGCGRAAGDTQYFGPGTRLTVL.

This clonotype turned up a few times. The chain uses TRBV5-5 and TRBJ2-5, with D possibly being TRBD2 (6 bases). The CDR3 totals 14 residues. Germline assignment: CDR1 SGHKS and CDR2 YYEKEE (reference sequence). Between the trimmed V and J ends, which lost 2 bases and 4 bases, there was a span of 12 bases. CDR3 DNA sequence: TGTGCCAGCAGCTTCGGCGGGGCTGCAGAGACCCAGTACTTC. Residues: CASSFGGAAETQYF.

This clonotype showed up many times. The chain uses TRBV20-1 and TRBJ2-1; 7 nucleotides line up with TRBD1. Germline CDR1 reads DFQATT; CDR2 reads SNEGSKA (reference sequence). This CDR3 has 16 amino acids. Trimming took 2 bases from V and 4 from J; bases not matched to a gene: 11. The CDR3 sequence: CSARRRTGAKYNEQFF. Here the CDR3 DNA reads TGCAGTGCTAGACGCAGAACAGGGGCTAAGTACAATGAGCAGTTCTTC.

This clonotype was detected a few times. The chain joins TRBV6-5 to TRBJ1-5, with D possibly TRBD1 on 6 matching bases. CDR3 length: 13 amino acids. Germline CDR1 reads MNHEY; CDR2 reads SVGAGI. The V end lost 3 bases, the J end lost 4 bases, and 7 bases lay between the germline ends. Here the CDR3 reads CASSYDRNQPQHF. CDR3 DNA: TGTGCCAGCAGTTATGACAGGAATCAGCCCCAGCATTTT.

This clonotype was seen a handful of times. The chain combines TRBV27 with TRBJ2-7, with TRBD1 matching 9 bases. With V trimmed by 6 bases and J by 1 base, 7 bases remained unmatched. The CDR3 covers 15 residues. Germline CDR1 and CDR2: MNHEY and SMNVEV (reference sequence). Here the CDR3 reads CASRPDRGASYEQYF. The DNA of the CDR3 is TGTGCCAGCAGACCGGACAGGGGCGCATCCTACGAGCAGTACTTC.

In its sample, this clonotype was seen a few times. V is TRBV3-1 and J is TRBJ2-3, with a tentative D call TRBD2 (5 bases). Trimming took off 1 base at V and 6 bases at J, with 8 bases between the two ends. There are 13 residues in the CDR3. CDR1 and CDR2 from the germline V gene are LGHDT and YNNKEL (reference sequence). CDR3 sequence reads: CASSQGPGDTQYF. The CDR3 DNA follows: TGTGCCAGCAGCCAAGGGCCGGGGGATACGCAGTATTTT.